This TCR beta chain was identified in a study of cytomegalovirus exposure and HLA in healthy donors. Study-level background: About 85 million unique TCR sequences came from HLA-typed donors in an early release. Whole-study findings and limits: According to a later analysis, most TCR beta chains associated with CMV appeared HLA-restricted. The study dropped some indistinguishable V segments, TRBV6-2 and TRBV6-3 among them.

Points on this clone: The antigen is unknown.

PCR involved 60 Vbeta and 13 Jbeta primers. Measured with immunoSEQ multiplex PCR; TCRdb has only the in-frame clones, and not every one. Of approximately 150,000 clones listed, over 70% are singletons. V dropped 0 bases and J dropped 8; count of bases not matched to a gene: 10. This CDR3 is built from 18 residues. CDR1 is SGHNT, CDR2 YYREEE, per germline (reference sequence). The sample taken for sequencing was PBMCs. The rearrangement uses TRBV5-4 and TRBJ2-1, with TRBD2 matching over 14 bases. The source is a man aged 45-60 years in good health and CMV-seropositive. The CDR3 loop is CASSLEPTTSGGADEQFF. CDR3 nucleotide sequence: TGTGCCAGCAGCTTGGAACCCACGACTAGCGGGGGGGCCGATGAGCAGTTCTTC.